This TCR beta chain comes out of a study of blood T cell repertoires in COVID-19 (dated by TCRdb to the early 2020s). Broadly, across the study: Samples covering the acute and convalescent phases of COVID-19 were provided by collaborators in the United States, Italy and Spain. The material from the prospective study consisted of cDNA or gDNA derived from T cells, B-cell-depleted T cells, or PBMCs. Deeply sampled blood TCRbeta repertoires from subjects exposed to, actively infected with, or recovered from COVID-19 were included in the dataset. A freely available public database, intended as a resource for researchers studying the immune response to SARS-CoV-2, is where the repertoires were released. Samples came from the ongoing ImmuneRACE study (first 160 participants) plus 1,254 subjects from 6 global collaborators. Nearly every sample came with metadata listing a de-identified subject ID, COVID-19 status, age in years and sex. HLA class I and class II types, where available, came from metadata supplied by the sample provider rather than from assay-based typing. Findings and caveats that apply to the study as a whole: The quantity of clinical and demographic metadata differed by source and by participant and was supplied without curation.

About this clone itself: Its antigen remains unidentified. One base away there is no much larger clone; base qualities are not given.

The immunoSEQ Assay, a bias-controlled multiplex PCR, was used to amplify TCRbeta CDR3 regions from genomic DNA. The original pipeline was this. The number of nucleated cells in each sample was estimated from the amplification of reference gene primers within the assay. To quantify the absolute abundance of each unique TCRbeta CDR3 rearrangement, sequence reads were collapsed and filtered. For each sample, productive Simpson clonality was calculated by taking the square root of Simpson's diversity index across productive rearrangements. This immuneACCESS table, as held by TCRdb, lists in-frame sequences with V and J called but not all clones. Of the missing ones, under half trace to an unresolved V gene in checked studies; the others have no known cause. V, J and clone size reflect that table, while D and trimming were determined from the DNA. This sample holds 270,000 or so clones; about nine tenths were observed only once. Clones ranked in the top ten supply about 2.7% of the sample.

CDR1 and CDR2 are drawn from the germline V gene (reference sequence): LNHDA, SQIVND. V and J lose 4 bases and 11 bases, and a span of 15 bases separates them. Counted from cysteine to phenylalanine, this CDR3 has 14 amino acids. Only CDR3 DNA remains: 42 bases, in frame from the first base. Participants in the prospective study were aged roughly 18 to 100 years, lived in about two dozen United States geographic areas, and enrolled through a virtual design. In the prospective study, participants were assigned to cohorts based on the clinical history participants reported in a screening survey and a study questionnaire. For ImmuneRACE Cohort 3, a participant was defined as recovered based on two consecutive negative NP/OP PCR tests, clearance by a healthcare professional, or resolution of symptoms. Each participant in the prospective study had whole blood, serum and a nasopharyngeal or oropharyngeal swab collected by mobile phlebotomists. Additional blood draws and questionnaires over an approximately two-month period could optionally be provided by prospective study participants. Before DNA extraction, prospective study blood samples were shipped either frozen or at room temperature.

The chain is encoded by TRBV19 joined to TRBJ1-6, with the identity of the D gene unclear. This TCR came from a woman aged 18-29 years who had recovered from COVID-19. Sequences were obtained from PBMCs or T cells enriched from blood (not recorded which). The CDR3 here reads CASSKVVRGPPLHF. The bases read TGTGCCAGTAGTAAGGTGGTTCGGGGTCCACCCCTCCACTTT.